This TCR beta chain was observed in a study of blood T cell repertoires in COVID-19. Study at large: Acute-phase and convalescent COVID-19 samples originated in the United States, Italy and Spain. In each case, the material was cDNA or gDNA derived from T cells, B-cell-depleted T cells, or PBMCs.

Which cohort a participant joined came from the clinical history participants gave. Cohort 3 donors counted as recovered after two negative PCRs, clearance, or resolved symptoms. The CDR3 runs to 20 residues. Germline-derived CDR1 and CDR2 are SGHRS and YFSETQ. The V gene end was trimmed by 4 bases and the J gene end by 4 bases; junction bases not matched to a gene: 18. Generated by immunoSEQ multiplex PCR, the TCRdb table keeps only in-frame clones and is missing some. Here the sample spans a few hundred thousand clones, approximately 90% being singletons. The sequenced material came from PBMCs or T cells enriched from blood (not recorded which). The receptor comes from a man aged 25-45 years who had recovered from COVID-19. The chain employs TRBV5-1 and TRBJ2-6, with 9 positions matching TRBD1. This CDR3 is CASSKSGTGTFLAGANVLTF. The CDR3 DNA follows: TGCGCCAGCAGCAAGTCCGGGACAGGGACTTTTCTGGCGGGGGCCAACGTCCTGACTTTC.